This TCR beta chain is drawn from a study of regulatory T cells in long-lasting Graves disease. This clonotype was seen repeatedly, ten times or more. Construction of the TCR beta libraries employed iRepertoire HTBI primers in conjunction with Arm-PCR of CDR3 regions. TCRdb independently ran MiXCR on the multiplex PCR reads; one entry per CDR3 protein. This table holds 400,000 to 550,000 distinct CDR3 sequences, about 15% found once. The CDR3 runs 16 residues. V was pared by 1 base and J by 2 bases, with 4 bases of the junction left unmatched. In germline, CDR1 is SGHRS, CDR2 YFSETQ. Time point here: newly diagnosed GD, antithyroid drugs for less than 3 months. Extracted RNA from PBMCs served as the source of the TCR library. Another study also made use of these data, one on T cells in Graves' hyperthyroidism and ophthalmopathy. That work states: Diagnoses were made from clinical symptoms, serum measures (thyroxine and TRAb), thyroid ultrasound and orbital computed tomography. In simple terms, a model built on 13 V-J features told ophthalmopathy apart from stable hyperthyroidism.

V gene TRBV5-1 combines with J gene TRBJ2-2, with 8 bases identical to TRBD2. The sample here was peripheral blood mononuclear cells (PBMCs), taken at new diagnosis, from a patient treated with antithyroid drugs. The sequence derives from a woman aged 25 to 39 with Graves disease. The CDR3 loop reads CASSLNLAGNTGELFF. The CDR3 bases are TGCGCCAGCAGCTTGAATCTAGCGGGTAACACCGGGGAGCTGTTTTTT.